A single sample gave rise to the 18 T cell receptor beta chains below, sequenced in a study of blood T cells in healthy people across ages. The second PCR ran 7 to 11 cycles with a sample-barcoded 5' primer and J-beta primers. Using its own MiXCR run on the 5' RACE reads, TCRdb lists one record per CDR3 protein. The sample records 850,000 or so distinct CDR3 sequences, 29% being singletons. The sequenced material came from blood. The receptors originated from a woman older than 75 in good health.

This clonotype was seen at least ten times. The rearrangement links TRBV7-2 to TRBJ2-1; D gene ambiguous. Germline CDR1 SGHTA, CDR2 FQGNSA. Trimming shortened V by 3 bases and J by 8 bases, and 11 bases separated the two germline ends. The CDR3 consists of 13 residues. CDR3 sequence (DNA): TGTGCCAGCAGCTTGACGGCCTGGGATGAGCAGTTCTTC. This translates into CASSLTAWDEQFF.

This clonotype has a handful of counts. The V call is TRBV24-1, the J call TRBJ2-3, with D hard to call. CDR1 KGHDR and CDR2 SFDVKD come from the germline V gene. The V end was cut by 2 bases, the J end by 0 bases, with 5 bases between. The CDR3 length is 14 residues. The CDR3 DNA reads TGTGCCACCAGTGATTATTCGAGCACAGATACGCAGTATTTT. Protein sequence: CATSDYSSTDTQYF.

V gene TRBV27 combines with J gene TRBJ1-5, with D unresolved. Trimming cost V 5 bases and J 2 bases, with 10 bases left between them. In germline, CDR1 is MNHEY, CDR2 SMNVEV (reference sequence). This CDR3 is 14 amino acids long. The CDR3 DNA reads TGTGCCAGCAGTCCAGGATGGGGCAATCAGCCCCAGCATTTT. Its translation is CASSPGWGNQPQHF.

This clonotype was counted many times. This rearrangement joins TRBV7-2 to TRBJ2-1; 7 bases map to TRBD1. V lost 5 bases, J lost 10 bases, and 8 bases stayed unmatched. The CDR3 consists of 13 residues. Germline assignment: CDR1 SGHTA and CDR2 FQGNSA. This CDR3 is CASSPQGLREQFF. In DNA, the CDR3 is TGTGCCAGCAGCCCACAGGGGTTGAGGGAGCAGTTCTTC. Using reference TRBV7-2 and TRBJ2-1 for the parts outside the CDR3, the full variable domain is GAGVSQSPSNKVTEKGKDVELRCDPISGHTALYWYRQSLGQGLEFLIYFQGNSAPDKSGLPSDRFSAERTGGSVSTLTIQRTQQEDSAVYLCASSPQGLREQFFGPGTRLTVL.

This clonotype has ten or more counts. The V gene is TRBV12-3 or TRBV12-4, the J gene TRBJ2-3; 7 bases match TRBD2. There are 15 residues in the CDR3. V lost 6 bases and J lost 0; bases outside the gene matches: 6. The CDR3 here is CASSLSGVSTDTQYF. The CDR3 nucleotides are TGTGCCAGCAGCTTGAGCGGGGTGAGCACAGATACGCAGTATTTT.

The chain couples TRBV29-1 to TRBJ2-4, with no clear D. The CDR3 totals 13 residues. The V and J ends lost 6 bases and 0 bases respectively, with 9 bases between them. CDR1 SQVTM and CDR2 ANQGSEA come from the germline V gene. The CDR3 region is CSVLQRAKNIQYF. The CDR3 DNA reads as TGCAGCGTCCTACAGCGAGCCAAAAACATTCAGTACTTC.

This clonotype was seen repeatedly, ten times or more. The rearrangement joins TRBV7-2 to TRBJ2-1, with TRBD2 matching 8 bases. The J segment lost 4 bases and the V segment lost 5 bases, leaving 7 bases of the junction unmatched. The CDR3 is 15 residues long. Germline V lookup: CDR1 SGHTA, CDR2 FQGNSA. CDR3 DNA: TGTGCCAGCAGCCTGAGCGGGGGAGGTTACAATGAGCAGTTCTTC. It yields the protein CASSLSGGGYNEQFF.

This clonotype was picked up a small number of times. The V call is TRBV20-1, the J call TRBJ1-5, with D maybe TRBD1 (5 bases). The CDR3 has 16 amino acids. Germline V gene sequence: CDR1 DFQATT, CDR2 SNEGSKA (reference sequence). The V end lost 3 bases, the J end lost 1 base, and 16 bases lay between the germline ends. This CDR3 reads CSASPLWGDSNQPQHF. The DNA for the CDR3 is TGCAGTGCTAGCCCCCTGTGGGGGGACAGCAATCAGCCCCAGCATTTT.

This CDR3 reads CASSPPTGGRGSNYGYTF. CDR3 nucleotides: TGTGCCAGCAGCCCGCCGACAGGGGGGAGGGGATCTAACTATGGCTACACCTTC. The chain uses TRBV7-2 and TRBJ1-2, with 9 bases aligning to TRBD1. The CDR3 covers 18 residues. Trimming cost V 5 bases and J 0 bases; bases outside gene matches: 13. Germline CDR1 is SGHTA and CDR2 is FQGNSA.

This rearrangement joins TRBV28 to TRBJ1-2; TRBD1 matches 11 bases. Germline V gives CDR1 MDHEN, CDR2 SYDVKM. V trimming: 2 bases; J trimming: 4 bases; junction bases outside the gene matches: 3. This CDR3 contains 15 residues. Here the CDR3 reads CASSLLGTGGYGYTF. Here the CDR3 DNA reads TGTGCCAGCAGTTTACTAGGGACAGGGGGCTATGGCTACACCTTC.

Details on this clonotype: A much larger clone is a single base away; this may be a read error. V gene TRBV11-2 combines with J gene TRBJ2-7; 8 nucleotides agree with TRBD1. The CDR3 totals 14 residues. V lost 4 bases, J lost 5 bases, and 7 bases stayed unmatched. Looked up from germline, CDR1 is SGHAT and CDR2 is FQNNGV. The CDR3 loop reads CASSSSPTGDEQYF. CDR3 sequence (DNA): TGTGCCAGCAGCTCTAGCCCGACAGGGGACGAGCAGTACTTC.

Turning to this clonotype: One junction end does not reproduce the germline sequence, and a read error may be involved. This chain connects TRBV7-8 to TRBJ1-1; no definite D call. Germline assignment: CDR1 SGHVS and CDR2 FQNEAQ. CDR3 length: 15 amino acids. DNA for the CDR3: TGTGCCAGCAGCTTACCTGAGACTAGGAACGCTGAAGCTTTCTTT. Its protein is CASSLPETRNAEAFF.

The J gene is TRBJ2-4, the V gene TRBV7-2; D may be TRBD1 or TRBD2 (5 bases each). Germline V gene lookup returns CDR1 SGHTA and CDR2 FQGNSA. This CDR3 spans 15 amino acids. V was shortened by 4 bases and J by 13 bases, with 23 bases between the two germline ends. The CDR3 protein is CASSYGRGFRQEQYF. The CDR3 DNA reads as TGTGCCAGCAGCTATGGACGGGGCTTTCGGCAGGAGCAGTACTTC.

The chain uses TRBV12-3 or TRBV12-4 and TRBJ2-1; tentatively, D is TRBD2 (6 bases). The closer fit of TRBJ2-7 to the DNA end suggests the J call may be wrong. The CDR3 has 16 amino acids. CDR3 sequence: CASSRPGGWGYNEQYF. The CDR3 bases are TGTGCCAGCAGTCGGCCTGGGGGGTGGGGCTACAATGAGCAGTACTTC.

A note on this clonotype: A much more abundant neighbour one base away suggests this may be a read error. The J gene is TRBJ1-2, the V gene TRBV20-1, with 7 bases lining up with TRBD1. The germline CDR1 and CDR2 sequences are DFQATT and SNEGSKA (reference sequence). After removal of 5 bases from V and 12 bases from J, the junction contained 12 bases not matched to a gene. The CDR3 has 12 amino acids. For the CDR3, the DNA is TGCAGTGCTCGTACAGGGGATCAAGGCCACACCTTC. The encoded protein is CSARTGDQGHTF.

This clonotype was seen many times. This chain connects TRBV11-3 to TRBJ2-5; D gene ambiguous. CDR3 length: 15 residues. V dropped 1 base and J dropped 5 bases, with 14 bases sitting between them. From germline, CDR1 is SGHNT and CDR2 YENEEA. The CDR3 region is CASSLGSGFRETQYF. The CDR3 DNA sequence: TGTGCCAGCAGCTTAGGATCCGGGTTTCGGGAGACCCAGTACTTC.

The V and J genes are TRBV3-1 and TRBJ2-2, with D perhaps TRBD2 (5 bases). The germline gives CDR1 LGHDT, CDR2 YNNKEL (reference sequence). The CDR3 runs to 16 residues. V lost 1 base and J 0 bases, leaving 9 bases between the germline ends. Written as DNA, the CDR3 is TGTGCCAGCAGCCAAGTGGCTAGCCCGAACACCGGGGAGCTGTTTTTT. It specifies CASSQVASPNTGELFF.

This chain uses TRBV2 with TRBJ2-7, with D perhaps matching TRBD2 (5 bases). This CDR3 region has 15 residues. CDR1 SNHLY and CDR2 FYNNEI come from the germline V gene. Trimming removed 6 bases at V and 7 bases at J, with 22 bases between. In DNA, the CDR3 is TGTGCCAGCAGAGCTACTCCCGGGATGATTAATGAGCAGTACTTC. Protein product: CASRATPGMINEQYF.